The 17 T cell receptor beta chains below all came from one sample that was sequenced in a study of Graves' ophthalmopathy and Graves' hyperthyroidism (dated by TCRdb to between 2018 and 2020). Sequencing was carried out with an Illumina HiSeq 2000. For repertoire sequencing, the TCR beta CDR3 regions were amplified from RNA transcripts. A first-round RT-PCR used HTBI primers with the Qiagen OneStep RT-PCR kit, followed by a second-round multiplex PCR, size selection and purification. TCRdb cleaned the public reads at Q25 with fastp, built clones with MiXCR and kept in-frame beta chains. Under each unique CDR3 protein, matching rows form one entry showing the most common genes and DNA. Within this sample are some 360,000 distinct CDR3 sequences, with approximately 18% of them counted one time only. In total, the top ten clones hold roughly 2.3% of the sample. The sample comprised peripheral blood. Receptors originate from an adult woman with stable Graves' hyperthyroidism.

Turning to this clonotype: A read error may explain this, as a much larger clone is one base away. The genes are TRBV30 and TRBJ2-2; 9 bases are a match to TRBD2. The V gene's germline CDR1 is GTSNPN and CDR2 SVGIG (reference sequence). This CDR3 region has 15 residues. The DNA for the CDR3 is TGTGCCTGGAGTTCTAGCGGGGCGAACACCGGGGAGCTGTGTTTT. Translated, it gives CAWSSSGANTGELCF.

In the case of this clonotype: Possible read error: a much larger clone is one base away. V and J are TRBV2 and TRBJ2-2; TRBD2 aligns across 7 bases. The CDR3 runs to 16 residues. From germline, CDR1 is SNHLY and CDR2 FYNNEI. Written as DNA, the CDR3 is TGTGCCAGCAGTGAGGGGAGGGCAAGAAACACCGGGGAGCTGTGTTTT. Protein: CASSEGRARNTGELCF.

This clonotype was recorded at least ten times. The chain carries TRBV30 and TRBJ2-7; D unresolved. The ends were cut back, 0 bases at V and 2 bases at J, with 14 bases in the middle. The CDR3 runs 15 residues. The germline V gene has CDR1 GTSNPN and CDR2 SVGIG (reference sequence). The CDR3 protein is CAWSVVFAPTYEQYF. CDR3 sequence (DNA): TGTGCCTGGAGTGTGGTGTTTGCGCCAACCTACGAGCAGTACTTC. The full variable domain, with the rest looked up from reference TRBV30 and TRBJ2-7, is SQTIHQWPATLVQPVGSPLSLECTVEGTSNPNLYWYRQAAGRGLQLLFYSVGIGQISSEVPQNLSASRPQDRQFILSSKKLLLSDSGFYLCAWSVVFAPTYEQYFGPGTRLTVT.

This clonotype came up a few times. This sequence joins TRBV10-2 and TRBJ1-2, with D hard to call. CDR1 and CDR2 (germline): WSHSY, SAAADI. V lost 6 bases and J lost 1, with 15 bases in between. CDR3 length: 15 residues. This CDR3 is CASSERAGDNYGYTF. The DNA for the CDR3 is TGCGCCAGCAGCGAGAGGGCCGGTGATAACTATGGCTACACCTTC.

This clonotype was seen a handful of times. The chain joins TRBV11-2 to TRBJ2-2, with 12 bases fitting TRBD2. The CDR3 consists of 18 residues. Germline CDR1 is SGHAT and CDR2 is FQNNGV. J was trimmed by 1 base and V by 5 bases; bases with no gene match: 8. CDR3 DNA: TGTGCCAGCAGCGCGACTAGCGGGAGAATTTTGAACACCGGGGAGCTGTTTTTT. The encoded protein is CASSATSGRILNTGELFF.

This clonotype was detected ten times or more. This chain uses TRBV6-2 or TRBV6-3 with TRBJ1-2; the D gene is possibly TRBD1 (5 bases). In germline, CDR1 is MNHEY, CDR2 SVGEGT. V was pared by 6 bases and J by 3 bases, with 11 bases between. This CDR3 comprises 13 residues. In nucleotides, the CDR3 is TGTGCCAGCAGCGAGGGGCCGCACTATGGCTACACCTTC. It codes for CASSEGPHYGYTF.

This clonotype was counted at least ten times. The V and J genes are TRBV28 and TRBJ2-7, with D unresolved. With 4 bases removed from V and 2 bases from J, the gap between germline ends came to 9 bases. CDR1 is MDHEN and CDR2 is SYDVKM in the germline V gene. The CDR3 consists of 13 residues. The CDR3: CASSSPVAYEQYF. As DNA, the CDR3 is TGTGCCAGCAGTTCACCCGTAGCCTACGAGCAGTACTTC.

The table lists this clonotype with many counts. This sequence joins TRBV5-1 and TRBJ1-1; the D is unclear. With 0 bases removed from V and 6 bases from J, the gap between germline ends came to 15 bases. Germline loops: CDR1 SGHRS, CDR2 YFSETQ. This CDR3 has 15 residues. The CDR3 sequence is CASSLAAGIGAEAFF. CDR3 DNA sequence: TGCGCCAGCAGCTTGGCAGCTGGGATCGGCGCTGAAGCTTTCTTT.

Many counts were recorded for this clonotype. The chain joins TRBV6-5 to TRBJ2-7; D unresolved. The V gene lost 6 bases and the J gene lost 0 bases, with 9 bases spanning the gap. The CDR3 consists of 13 residues. CDR1 and CDR2 (germline): MNHEY, SVGAGI. In DNA, the CDR3 is TGTGCCAGCAGAGGTCGGTTCTCCTACGAGCAGTACTTC. Residues: CASRGRFSYEQYF.

This clonotype was observed a handful of times. The rearrangement links TRBV30 to TRBJ1-5; D is uncertain. Germline V gene data show CDR1 as GTSNPN and CDR2 as SVGIG (reference sequence). V lost 2 bases and J 5 bases, leaving 10 bases between the germline ends. CDR3 length equals 13 residues. This chain's CDR3 is CAWSSDRYQPQHF. CDR3 sequence (DNA): TGTGCCTGGAGTAGCGACCGGTATCAGCCCCAGCATTTT.

This clonotype was counted many times. The rearrangement joins TRBV16 to TRBJ1-2, with 10 bases identical to TRBD1. The V gene end was trimmed by 3 bases and the J gene end by 0 bases; junction bases not matched to a gene: 4. From germline, CDR1 is KGHSY and CDR2 FQNENV. The CDR3 contains 16 residues. This CDR3 is CASSQGTGEANYGYTF. The CDR3 DNA is TGTGCCAGCAGCCAGGGGACAGGGGAAGCTAACTATGGCTACACCTTC.

This clonotype was picked up many times. The chain joins TRBV20-1 to TRBJ2-7; D is possibly TRBD2 (5 bases). The CDR3 runs to 16 residues. Germline values: CDR1 DFQATT, CDR2 SNEGSKA (reference sequence). Trimming pared 1 base from V and 2 bases from J, leaving 18 bases between. DNA of the CDR3: TGCAGTGCTAGAGGGCCCCGGGATCGATGGACCTACGAGCAGTACTTC. Residues: CSARGPRDRWTYEQYF.

In its sample, this clonotype was seen a few times. The V and J genes are TRBV20-1 and TRBJ1-2, with 10 bases identical to TRBD1. This CDR3 has 16 residues. V trimming: 6 bases; J trimming: 6 bases; junction bases outside the gene matches: 16. Germline V gene lookup returns CDR1 DFQATT and CDR2 SNEGSKA (reference sequence). CDR3: CSAVDRGRFVLDGYTF. The DNA for the CDR3 is TGCAGTGCGGTTGACAGGGGGCGATTTGTTCTCGATGGCTACACCTTC.

This clonotype has at least ten counts. This chain uses TRBV27 with TRBJ2-5, with D possibly TRBD1 on 7 matching bases. The CDR3 sequence is 17 residues long. CDR1 is MNHEY and CDR2 is SMNVEV in the germline V gene (reference sequence). V lost 6 bases, J lost 1 base, and 21 bases lay in between. Here the CDR3 DNA reads TGTGCCAGCAGGCGCTTTTCGGGGGCAGGGGGCCAAGAGACCCAGTACTTC. Protein sequence: CASRRFSGAGGQETQYF.

The genes are TRBV4-1 and TRBJ2-7; 10 bases are a match to TRBD2. After removal of 2 bases from V and 0 bases from J, the junction contained 13 bases not matched to a gene. The CDR3 has 19 amino acids. Germline V gene data show CDR1 as MGHRA and CDR2 as YSYEKL. The CDR3 nucleotides read TGCGCCAGCAGCCAAACCCCGGGACTAGCGTCCGCCCCCTCCTACGAGCAGTACTTC. This encodes CASSQTPGLASAPSYEQYF.

This clonotype has at least ten counts. This chain connects TRBV9 to TRBJ2-7; 8 positions agree with TRBD2. Germline CDR1 is SGDLS and CDR2 is YYNGEE. The ends lost 0 bases at V and 6 bases at J; junction bases unmatched: 8. The CDR3 consists of 15 residues. CDR3 DNA sequence: TGTGCCAGCAGCGTAGAGGGAGCGGGAGTGAGCGAGCAGTACTTC. This sequence encodes CASSVEGAGVSEQYF.

This chain connects TRBV12-3 or TRBV12-4 to TRBJ2-5; D remains ambiguous. CDR3 length: 16 residues. Trimming left V 1 base short and J 2 bases short, with 14 bases between. CDR3: CASSLGLTPPQETQYF. The DNA of the CDR3 is TGTGCCAGCAGTTTAGGTCTGACTCCCCCACAAGAGACCCAGTACTTC.